The clone carrying this TCR beta chain was counted a few times. The source of the sample is a study of blood T cells in healthy people across ages. The second PCR ran roughly 7 to 12 cycles with a sample-barcoded 5' primer and J-beta primers. TCRdb processed the 5' RACE reads anew with MiXCR; each CDR3 protein has one entry. Of about 1,500,000 distinct CDR3 sequences listed, 35% to 45% were seen once; the top ten hold roughly 7.7%. CDR3 length: 16 amino acids. V was clipped by 3 bases and J by 1 base, with 13 bases between them. Germline V lookup: CDR1 LNHNV, CDR2 YYDKDF (reference sequence). This clonotype was obtained from a woman aged 18-29 years in good health. The material sequenced was blood. The rearrangement uses TRBV15 and TRBJ2-1, with unresolved D. CDR3 sequence reads: CATSREKSRSYNEQFF. The CDR3 nucleotides are TGTGCCACCAGCAGGGAGAAATCGCGGTCCTACAATGAGCAGTTCTTC. The whole variable domain, filled in from reference TRBV15 and TRBJ2-1, reads DAMVIQNPRYQVTQFGKPVTLSCSQTLNHNVMYWYQQKSSQAPKLLFHYYDKDFNNEADTPDNFQSRRPNTSFCFLDIRSPGLGDTAMYLCATSREKSRSYNEQFFGPGTRLTVL.